This note documents a single T cell receptor (beta chain) sequence. Its antigen is not known. These data belong to a study of post-analysis software for immune sequencing data. TCR beta cDNA libraries included unique molecular identifiers. TCRdb itself ran the PCR reads through MiXCR, one entry per CDR3 protein. The sample lists roughly 870,000 distinct CDR3 sequences, approximately 57% occurring once. The CDR3 covers 14 residues. V was clipped by 4 bases and J by 5 bases, with 12 bases between them. Germline-derived CDR1 and CDR2 are MRHNA and SNTAGT. The study's findings and limits: Five or six TRBV segments, TRBV5-6, TRBV5-1 and TRBV20-1 among them, were found more frequent in patients than controls. The study found significantly lower normalized Chao1 diversity in multiple sclerosis patients than in controls.

Sequenced input: blood. The chain recombines TRBV6-4 with TRBJ1-5; a possible D gene is TRBD1 (5 bases). This clonotype originated in a girl aged 5 to 17 with multiple sclerosis. The CDR3 DNA sequence: TGTGCCAGCAGTGCGAGGGACGGGGATCAGCCCCAGCATTTT. This translates into CASSARDGDQPQHF.